Included here is one T cell receptor beta chain sequence, with context. Trimming shortened V by 4 bases and J by 6 bases, and 14 bases separated the two germline ends. Germline CDR1 is ENHRY and CDR2 is SYGVKD. The CDR3 has 14 residues. This record belongs to a study of cytomegalovirus exposure and HLA in healthy donors. The primer mix had 60 Vbeta and 13 Jbeta primers. Sequencing used immunoSEQ multiplex PCR; TCRdb keeps in-frame clones, though not all of them. The sample has some 130,000 clones, about 66% seen once. The gene calls are TRBV10-3 and TRBJ2-3; possible D gene TRBD1, 5 bases. This sequence was found in a human donor in good health. The material sequenced was PBMCs. The CDR3 sequence is CAISAHGRGDTQYF. For the CDR3, the DNA is TGTGCCATCAGTGCTCATGGTAGGGGTGATACGCAGTATTTT.